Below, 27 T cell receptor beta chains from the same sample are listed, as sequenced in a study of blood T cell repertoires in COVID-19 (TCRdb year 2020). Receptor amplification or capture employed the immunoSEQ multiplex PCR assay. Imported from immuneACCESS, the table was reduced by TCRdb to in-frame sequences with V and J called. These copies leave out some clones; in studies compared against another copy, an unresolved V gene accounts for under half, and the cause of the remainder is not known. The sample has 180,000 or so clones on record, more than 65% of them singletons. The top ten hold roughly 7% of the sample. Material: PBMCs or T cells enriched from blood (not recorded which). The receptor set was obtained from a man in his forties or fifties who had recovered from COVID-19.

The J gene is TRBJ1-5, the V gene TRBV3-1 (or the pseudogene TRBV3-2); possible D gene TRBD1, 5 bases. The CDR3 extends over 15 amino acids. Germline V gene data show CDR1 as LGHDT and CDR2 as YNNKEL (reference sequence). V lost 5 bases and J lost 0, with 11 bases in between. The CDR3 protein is CASSGGGYSNQPQHF. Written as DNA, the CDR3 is TGTGCCAGCAGCGGGGGGGGATATAGCAATCAGCCCCAGCATTTT.

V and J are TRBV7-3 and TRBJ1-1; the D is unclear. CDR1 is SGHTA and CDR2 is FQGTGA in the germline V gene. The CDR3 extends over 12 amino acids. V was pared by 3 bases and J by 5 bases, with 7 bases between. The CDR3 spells CASSFLRTEAFF. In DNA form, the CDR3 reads TGTGCCAGCAGCTTCCTGAGGACTGAAGCTTTCTTT.

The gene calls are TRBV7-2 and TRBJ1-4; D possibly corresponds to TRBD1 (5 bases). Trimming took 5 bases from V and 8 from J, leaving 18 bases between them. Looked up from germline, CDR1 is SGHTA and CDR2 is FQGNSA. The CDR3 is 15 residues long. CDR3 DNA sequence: TGTGCCAGCAGCCTAACAGGAACCGCGAGCGAAAAACTGTTTTTT. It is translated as CASSLTGTASEKLFF.

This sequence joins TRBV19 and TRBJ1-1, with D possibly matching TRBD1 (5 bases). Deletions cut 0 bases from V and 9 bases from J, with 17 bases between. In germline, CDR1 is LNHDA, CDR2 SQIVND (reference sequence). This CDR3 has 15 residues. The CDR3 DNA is TGTGCCAGTAGTATAGATCATTCGGGCGACAGCAAAGCTTTCTTT. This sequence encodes CASSIDHSGDSKAFF.

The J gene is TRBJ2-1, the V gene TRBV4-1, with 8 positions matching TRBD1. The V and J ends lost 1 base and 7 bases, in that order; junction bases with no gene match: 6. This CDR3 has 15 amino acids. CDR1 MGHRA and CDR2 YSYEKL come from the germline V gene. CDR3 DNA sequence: TGCGCCAGCAGCCAAGGAAGACAGGGGCGGAATGAGCAGTTCTTC. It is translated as CASSQGRQGRNEQFF.

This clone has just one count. The CDR3 bases are TGTGCCAGCAGCCAAGCCGGGAATGAGCAGTTCTTC. This gives the protein CASSQAGNEQFF. The chain links TRBV3-1 (or the pseudogene TRBV3-2) to TRBJ2-1; D not resolved. The V end was cut by 1 base, the J end by 7 bases, with 5 bases between. The germline V gene has CDR1 LGHDT and CDR2 YNNKEL (reference sequence). The CDR3 contains 12 residues.

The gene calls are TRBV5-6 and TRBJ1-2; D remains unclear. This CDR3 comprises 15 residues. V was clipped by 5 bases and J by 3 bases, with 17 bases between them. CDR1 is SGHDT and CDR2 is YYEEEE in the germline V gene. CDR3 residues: CASSSMLVSDYGYTF. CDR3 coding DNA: TGTGCCAGCAGTTCGATGCTGGTCAGCGACTATGGCTACACCTTC.

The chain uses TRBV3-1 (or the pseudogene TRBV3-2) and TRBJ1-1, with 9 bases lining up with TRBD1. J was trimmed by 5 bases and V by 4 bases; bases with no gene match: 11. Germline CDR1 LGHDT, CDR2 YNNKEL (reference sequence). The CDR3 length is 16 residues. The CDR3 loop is CASSRGQGKLWTEAFF. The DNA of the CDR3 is TGTGCCAGCAGCCGGGGACAGGGTAAGCTTTGGACTGAAGCTTTCTTT.

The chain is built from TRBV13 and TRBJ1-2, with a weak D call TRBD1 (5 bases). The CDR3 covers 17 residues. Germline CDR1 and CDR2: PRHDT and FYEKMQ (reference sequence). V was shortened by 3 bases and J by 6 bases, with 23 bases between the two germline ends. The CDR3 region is CASSFEGISGNRNGYTF. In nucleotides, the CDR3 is TGTGCCAGCAGCTTCGAAGGGATCTCAGGGAATAGGAATGGCTACACCTTC.

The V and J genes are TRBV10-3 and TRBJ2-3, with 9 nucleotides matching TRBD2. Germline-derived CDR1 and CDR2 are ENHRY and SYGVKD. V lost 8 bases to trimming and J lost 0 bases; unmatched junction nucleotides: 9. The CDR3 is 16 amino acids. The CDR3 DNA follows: TGTGCCATCGGGCCAGCGGGGGGCCCTAGCACAGATACGCAGTATTTT. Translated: CAIGPAGGPSTDTQYF.

Here the CDR3 reads CASSYPLSGDTQYF. The CDR3 DNA follows: TGTGCCAGCAGCTATCCCCTTTCGGGGGATACGCAGTATTTT. The V and J genes are TRBV5-6 and TRBJ2-3, with D perhaps matching TRBD2 (5 bases). V dropped 3 bases and J dropped 6 bases, with 14 bases sitting between them. In germline, CDR1 is SGHDT, CDR2 YYEEEE. The CDR3 runs 14 residues.

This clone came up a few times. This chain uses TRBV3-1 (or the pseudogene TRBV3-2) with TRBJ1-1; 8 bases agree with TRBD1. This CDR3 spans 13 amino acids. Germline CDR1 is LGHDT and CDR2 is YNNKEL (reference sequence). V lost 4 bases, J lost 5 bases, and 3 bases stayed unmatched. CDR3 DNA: TGTGCCAGCAGCCTACGACAGGGGACTGAAGCTTTCTTT. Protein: CASSLRQGTEAFF.

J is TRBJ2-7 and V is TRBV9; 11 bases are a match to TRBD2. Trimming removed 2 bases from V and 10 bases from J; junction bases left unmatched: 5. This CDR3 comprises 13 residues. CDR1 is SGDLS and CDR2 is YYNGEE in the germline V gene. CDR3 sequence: CASSVDTSGGQYF. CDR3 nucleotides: TGTGCCAGCAGCGTGGACACTAGCGGGGGACAGTACTTC.

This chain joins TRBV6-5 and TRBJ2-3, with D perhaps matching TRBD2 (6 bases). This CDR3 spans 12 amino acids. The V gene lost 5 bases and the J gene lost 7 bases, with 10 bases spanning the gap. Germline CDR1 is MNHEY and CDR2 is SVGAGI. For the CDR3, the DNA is TGTGCCAGCAGTCAGGAGGGGAATACGCAGTATTTT. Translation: CASSQEGNTQYF.

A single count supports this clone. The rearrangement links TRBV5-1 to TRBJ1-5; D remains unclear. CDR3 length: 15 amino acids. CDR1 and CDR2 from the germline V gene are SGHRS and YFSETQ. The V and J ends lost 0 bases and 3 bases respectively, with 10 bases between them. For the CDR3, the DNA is TGCGCCAGCAGCTTGGCGGGAGGGAACAATCAGCCCCAGCATTTT. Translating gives CASSLAGGNNQPQHF.

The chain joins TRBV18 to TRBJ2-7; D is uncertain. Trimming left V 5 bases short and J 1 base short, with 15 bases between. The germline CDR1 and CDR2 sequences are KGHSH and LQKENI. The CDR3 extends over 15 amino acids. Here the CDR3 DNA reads TGTGCCAGCTCAATAGCTACCACCGGGTCCTACGAGCAGTACTTC. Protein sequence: CASSIATTGSYEQYF.

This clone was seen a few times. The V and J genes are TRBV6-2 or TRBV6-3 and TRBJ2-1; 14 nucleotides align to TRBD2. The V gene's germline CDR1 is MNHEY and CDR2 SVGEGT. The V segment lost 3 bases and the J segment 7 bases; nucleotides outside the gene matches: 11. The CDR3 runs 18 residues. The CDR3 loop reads CASSYRLTSGGAVNEQFF. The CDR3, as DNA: TGTGCCAGCAGTTATCGCCTGACTAGCGGGGGGGCTGTAAATGAGCAGTTCTTC.

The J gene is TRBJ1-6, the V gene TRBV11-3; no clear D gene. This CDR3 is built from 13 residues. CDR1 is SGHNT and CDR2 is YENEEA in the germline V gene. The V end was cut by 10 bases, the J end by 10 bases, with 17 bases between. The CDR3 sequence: CATARDNGSPLHF. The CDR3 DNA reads TGTGCCACGGCGAGGGATAACGGATCACCCCTCCACTTT.

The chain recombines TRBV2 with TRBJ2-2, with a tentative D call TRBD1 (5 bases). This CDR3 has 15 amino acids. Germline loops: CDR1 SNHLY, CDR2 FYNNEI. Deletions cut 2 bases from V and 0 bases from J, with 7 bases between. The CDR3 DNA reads TGTGCCAGCAGTGAACACAGGTCGAACACCGGGGAGCTGTTTTTT. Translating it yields CASSEHRSNTGELFF. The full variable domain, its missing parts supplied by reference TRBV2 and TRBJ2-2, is EPEVTQTPSHQVTQMGQEVILRCVPISNHLYFYWYRQILGQKVEFLVSFYNNEISEKSEIFDDQFSVERPDGSNFTLKIRSTKLEDSAMYFCASSEHRSNTGELFFGEGSRLTVL.

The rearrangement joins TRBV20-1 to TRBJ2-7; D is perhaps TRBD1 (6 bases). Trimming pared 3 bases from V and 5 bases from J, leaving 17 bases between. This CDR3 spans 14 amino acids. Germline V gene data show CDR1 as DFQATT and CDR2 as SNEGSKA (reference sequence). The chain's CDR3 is CSASRPGAFHEQYF. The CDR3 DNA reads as TGCAGTGCTAGTAGGCCAGGGGCGTTCCACGAGCAGTACTTC.

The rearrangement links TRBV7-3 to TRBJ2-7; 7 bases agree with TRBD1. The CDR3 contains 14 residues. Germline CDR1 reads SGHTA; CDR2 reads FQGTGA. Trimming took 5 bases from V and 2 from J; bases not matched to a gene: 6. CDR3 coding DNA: TGTGCCAGCAGCGTACAGGGGTCGACCTACGAGCAGTACTTC. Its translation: CASSVQGSTYEQYF.

The CDR3 is CASSESTGWHF. CDR3 DNA: TGTGCCAGCAGTGAATCTACAGGCTGGCATTTT. The rearrangement joins TRBV6-1 to TRBJ1-5, with D tentatively TRBD1 (5 bases). Germline CDR1 reads MNHNS; CDR2 reads SASEGT. V lost 2 bases and J lost 15, with 11 bases in between. CDR3 length equals 11 residues.

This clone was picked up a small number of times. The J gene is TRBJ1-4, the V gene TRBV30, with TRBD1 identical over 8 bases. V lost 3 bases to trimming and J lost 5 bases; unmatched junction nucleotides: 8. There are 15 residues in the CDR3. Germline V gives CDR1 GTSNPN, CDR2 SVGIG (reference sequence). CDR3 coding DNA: TGTGCCTGGAGCGCAACCGGGACAGGAAATGAAAAACTGTTTTTT. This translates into CAWSATGTGNEKLFF.

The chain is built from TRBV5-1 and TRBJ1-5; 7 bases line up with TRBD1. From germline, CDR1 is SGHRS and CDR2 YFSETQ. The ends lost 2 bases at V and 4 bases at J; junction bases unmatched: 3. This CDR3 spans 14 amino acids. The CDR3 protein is CASSFGTANQPQHF. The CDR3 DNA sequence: TGCGCCAGCAGCTTCGGGACAGCAAATCAGCCCCAGCATTTT.

The CDR3 DNA sequence: TGTGCCAGTAGCCCTTTTAGGGGCTCCTATAATTCACCCCTCCACTTT. Amino acids: CASSPFRGSYNSPLHF. The chain joins TRBV19 to TRBJ1-6; possibly TRBD1 for D (5 bases). The CDR3 is 16 residues long. V shed 6 bases and J shed 0 bases, with 12 bases lying between them. Looked up from germline, CDR1 is LNHDA and CDR2 is SQIVND (reference sequence).

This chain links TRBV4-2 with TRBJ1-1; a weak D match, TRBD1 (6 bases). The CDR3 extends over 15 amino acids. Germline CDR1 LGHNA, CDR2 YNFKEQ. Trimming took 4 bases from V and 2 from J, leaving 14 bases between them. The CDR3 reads CASSPRQEINTEAFF. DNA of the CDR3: TGTGCCAGCAGCCCGAGACAGGAAATCAACACTGAAGCTTTCTTT.

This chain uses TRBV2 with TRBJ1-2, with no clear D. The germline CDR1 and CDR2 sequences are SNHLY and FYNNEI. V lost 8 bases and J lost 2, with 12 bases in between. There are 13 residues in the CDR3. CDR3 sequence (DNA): TGTGCCAGCGTGGCGGCTCTAAACTATGGCTACACCTTC. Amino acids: CASVAALNYGYTF.